This TCR beta chain comes out of a study of naive and memory T cell subsets. Study observations and caveats: Especially in CD8 cells, naive repertoires contained a few larger clonotypes, possibly CD45RA-re-expressing memory cells. Between naive and memory subsets, TCR abundance power law exponents differed.

Both TRBC1 and TRBC2 were covered by a beta constant-region primer of two equimolar oligonucleotides. The ligated cDNA underwent four PCR rounds using SP2 and nested alpha and beta constant-region primers. TCRdb fed the UMI-ligation and nested PCR reads into MiXCR, producing one record per CDR3 protein. Among over 130,000 distinct CDR3 sequences, approximately 20% were seen once, and the ten largest hold 0.55% to 0.75%. This clonotype came up a few times. The antigen is unknown. Four subsets defined by CD45RA and CD27 were sorted after CD3, CD4, CD8 and live/dead staining. The CDR3 extends over 14 amino acids. CDR1 and CDR2 from the germline V gene are LNHDA and SQIVND (reference sequence). V lost 7 bases and J 6 bases, leaving 16 bases between the germline ends.

The specimen sequenced was naive CD8+ T cells from blood. J is TRBJ2-1 and V is TRBV19, with a possible D match to TRBD1 (6 bases). This TCR derives from a human donor in good health. The CDR3 region has the DNA TGTGCCAGTAATCCGGGACAACCATTCAATGAGCAGTTCTTC. It yields the protein CASNPGQPFNEQFF.